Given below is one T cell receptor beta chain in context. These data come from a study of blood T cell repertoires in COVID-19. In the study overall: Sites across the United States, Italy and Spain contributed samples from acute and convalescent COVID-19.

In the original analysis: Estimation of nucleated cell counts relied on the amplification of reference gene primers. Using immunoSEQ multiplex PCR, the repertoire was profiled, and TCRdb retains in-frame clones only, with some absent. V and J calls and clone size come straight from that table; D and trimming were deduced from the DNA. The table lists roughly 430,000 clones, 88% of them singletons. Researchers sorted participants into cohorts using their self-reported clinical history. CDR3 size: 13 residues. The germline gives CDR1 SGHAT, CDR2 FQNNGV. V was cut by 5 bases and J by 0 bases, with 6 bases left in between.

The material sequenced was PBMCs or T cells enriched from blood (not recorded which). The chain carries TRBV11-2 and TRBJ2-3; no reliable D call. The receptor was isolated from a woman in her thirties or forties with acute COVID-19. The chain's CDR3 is CASSRYSTDTQYF. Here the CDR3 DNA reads TGTGCCAGCAGCCGGTATAGCACAGATACGCAGTATTTT.